This passage covers 20 T cell receptor beta chains from one sample sequenced in a study of T-cell reconstitution after alpha-beta-depleted transplantation in children. Preparation of the TCRbeta library used unique molecular identifiers. Each CDR3 protein gets one entry after TCRdb re-called the PCR reads with MiXCR. The sample carries approximately 290,000 distinct CDR3 sequences, roughly 10% recorded once. The specimen was peripheral blood, collected 180 days after TCRalphabeta/CD19-depleted stem cell transplant. Source of these receptors: a male patient aged 2 to 9 who had a stem cell transplant for chronic granulomatous disease, so the T cells may come from the graft donor.

This clonotype was detected many times. The genes are TRBV12-3 or TRBV12-4 and TRBJ1-5, with TRBD1 identical over 7 bases. The V and J ends lost 6 bases and 6 bases, in that order; junction bases with no gene match: 11. The CDR3 is made up of 15 amino acids. CDR3 amino acids: CASSRAGGVGQPQHF. In nucleotides, the CDR3 is TGTGCCAGCAGCCGGGCAGGGGGAGTAGGTCAGCCCCAGCATTTT.

This clonotype was counted many times. The chain couples TRBV9 to TRBJ2-1; tentative D call: TRBD2 (5 bases). V lost 0 bases and J 0 bases, leaving 7 bases between the germline ends. Looked up from germline, CDR1 is SGDLS and CDR2 is YYNGEE. The CDR3 consists of 15 residues. CDR3 bases: TGTGCCAGCAGCGTAGGACTAAGCTCCTACAATGAGCAGTTCTTC. It encodes CASSVGLSSYNEQFF.

This clonotype appeared many times. This chain connects TRBV6-5 to TRBJ1-2, with 11 bases aligning to TRBD1. The germline CDR1 and CDR2 sequences are MNHEY and SVGAGI. Trimming at V came to 8 bases and at J to 3 bases, leaving 11 bases not matched to a gene. The CDR3 covers 16 residues. The CDR3 DNA reads TGTGCCAGCGCCCAGGGGGACAGGGGGTTAGACTATGGCTACACCTTC. Translating gives CASAQGDRGLDYGYTF.

In its sample, this clonotype was seen many times. A junction end diverges from the germline sequence, so it may reflect a read error. The gene calls are TRBV12-3 or TRBV12-4 and TRBJ2-3; the D is unclear. This CDR3 has 9 amino acids. CDR3 coding DNA: TGTGCCAGCAGTTTCCCCAGACCTTTT. Protein sequence: CASSFPRPF.

The sample holds many counts of this clonotype. The chain is built from TRBV7-2 and TRBJ2-1; 12 bases align to TRBD2. The CDR3 has 17 residues. In germline, CDR1 is SGHTA, CDR2 FQGNSA. The trim removed 8 bases at V and 5 bases at J, leaving 13 bases unmatched. CDR3 residues: CASGRTSGEARHNEQFF. CDR3 in DNA: TGTGCCAGCGGCAGGACTAGCGGGGAAGCCAGACACAATGAGCAGTTCTTC.

This clonotype was seen many times. Here the CDR3 reads CASSPLVRSNQPQHF. In nucleotides, the CDR3 is TGTGCCAGCAGTCCCCTGGTTAGGAGCAATCAGCCCCAGCATTTT. This chain uses TRBV28 with TRBJ1-5; D ambiguous. CDR1 is MDHEN and CDR2 is SYDVKM in the germline V gene. V shed 5 bases and J shed 1 base, with 12 bases lying between them. CDR3 length: 15 residues.

This clonotype was recorded many times. The V call is TRBV5-1, the J call TRBJ2-7; 8 nucleotides align to TRBD1. With V trimmed by 4 bases and J by 2 bases, 8 bases remained unmatched. The CDR3 consists of 15 residues. The germline V gene encodes CDR1 SGHRS and CDR2 YFSETQ. The CDR3 sequence: CASSASLDRAYEQYF. The CDR3 DNA follows: TGCGCCAGCAGCGCCTCCCTGGACAGGGCCTACGAGCAGTACTTC.

This clonotype was observed at least ten times. The chain joins TRBV7-6 to TRBJ2-7, with D perhaps TRBD2 (6 bases). Deletions cut 6 bases from V and 4 bases from J, with 16 bases between. The CDR3 totals 14 residues. CDR1 SGHVS and CDR2 FNYEAQ come from the germline V gene. CDR3 in amino acids: CASRAHGGRYEQYF. For the CDR3, the DNA is TGTGCCAGCAGGGCGCACGGGGGTCGGTACGAGCAGTACTTC.

For this clonotype: Being one base from a much bigger clone, this may be a read error. For the CDR3, the DNA is TGTGCCAGCAGTGAACGGGGGGACACCTGGGAGCTGTTTTTT. Its protein is CASSERGDTWELFF. The gene calls are TRBV6-1 and TRBJ2-2, with a weak D call TRBD2 (7 bases). CDR1 MNHNS and CDR2 SASEGT come from the germline V gene. The CDR3 totals 14 residues.

A note on this clonotype: Given a much more abundant clone one base away, this may be a read error. The chain carries TRBV5-1 and TRBJ1-1; no clear D gene. CDR3 length: 15 amino acids. The germline gives CDR1 SGHRS, CDR2 YFSETQ. The germline V and J ends were trimmed by 4 bases and 4 bases, with 17 bases remaining between them. The CDR3, as DNA: TGCGCCAGCAGCCCCCGATTGCGGTCTCCCACTGAAGCTTTCTTT. Translation: CASSPRLRSPTEAFF. Combining the CDR3 with reference TRBV5-1 and TRBJ1-1 gives the whole variable domain KAGVTQTPRYLIKTRGQQVTLSCSPISGHRSVSWYQQTPGQGLQFLFEYFSETQRNKGNFPGRFSGRQFSNSRSEMNVSTLELGDSALYLCASSPRLRSPTEAFFGQGTRLTVV.

This clonotype was observed many times. The gene calls are TRBV3-1 and TRBJ2-7; possibly TRBD1 for D (6 bases). The CDR3 has 14 residues. V gave up 4 bases and J gave up 3 bases, with 13 bases separating them. The germline gives CDR1 LGHDT, CDR2 YNNKEL (reference sequence). The CDR3, as DNA: TGTGCCAGCAGCCCTCTAATGGACAGCTACGAGCAGTACTTC. Amino acids: CASSPLMDSYEQYF.

This clonotype was seen many times. The V call is TRBV18, the J call TRBJ2-2; the match to TRBD2 covers 12 bases. The V gene end was trimmed by 3 bases and the J gene end by 0 bases; junction bases not matched to a gene: 2. From germline, CDR1 is KGHSH and CDR2 LQKENI. The CDR3 is 17 amino acids. The CDR3 sequence: CASSPRLAGANTGELFF. The CDR3 DNA reads TGTGCCAGCTCACCGAGACTAGCGGGAGCGAACACCGGGGAGCTGTTTTTT.

For this clonotype: Possible read error: a much larger clone is one base away. The chain carries TRBV7-3 and TRBJ2-5; the D call may be TRBD1 or TRBD2 (5 bases each). The ends were cut back, 5 bases at V and 2 bases at J, with 15 bases in the middle. CDR3 length: 15 residues. The germline CDR1 and CDR2 sequences are SGHTA and FQGTGA. Here the CDR3 reads CASSTKGDPQETQYF. Written as DNA, the CDR3 is TGTGCCAGCAGCACAAAAGGGGACCCTCAAGAGACCCAGTACTTC. The full variable domain, rest sourced from reference TRBV7-3 and TRBJ2-5, is GAGVSQTPSNKVTEKGKYVELRCDPISGHTALYWYRQSLGQGPEFLIYFQGTGAADDSGLPNDRFFAVRPEGSVSTLKIQRTERGDSAVYLCASSTKGDPQETQYFGPGTRLLVL.

Ten or more counts support this clonotype. This chain connects TRBV15 to TRBJ1-5; a weak D match, TRBD1 (6 bases). This CDR3 is 18 amino acids long. Germline V gene lookup returns CDR1 LNHNV and CDR2 YYDKDF (reference sequence). V lost 0 bases to trimming and J lost 1 base, with 16 bases between them. The CDR3 region is CATSREGALIESNQPQHF. As DNA, the CDR3 is TGTGCCACCAGCAGAGAGGGGGCCCTGATTGAAAGCAATCAGCCCCAGCATTTT.

This clonotype has at least ten counts. CDR3 amino acids: CASSSHRGRYGYTF. For the CDR3, the DNA is TGTGCCAGCAGCTCCCACAGGGGGAGGTATGGCTACACCTTC. The V gene is TRBV9, the J gene TRBJ1-2; 8 bases match TRBD1. The ends lost 4 bases at V and 5 bases at J; junction bases unmatched: 7. Looked up from germline, CDR1 is SGDLS and CDR2 is YYNGEE. The CDR3 loop spans 14 amino acids.

This clonotype was detected many times. V and J are TRBV4-2 and TRBJ2-5; 7 bases are a match to TRBD1. The V and J ends lost 3 bases and 3 bases, in that order; junction bases with no gene match: 13. Germline V gene lookup returns CDR1 LGHNA and CDR2 YNFKEQ. This CDR3 is built from 17 residues. The CDR3 loop is CASSHGFGGQGEETQYF. In DNA, the CDR3 is TGTGCCAGCAGCCACGGCTTCGGCGGGCAGGGGGAAGAGACCCAGTACTTC.

The table lists this clonotype with many counts. The rearrangement joins TRBV29-1 to TRBJ2-3; D possibly corresponds to TRBD2 (6 bases). The CDR3 covers 15 residues. The V end was cut by 6 bases, the J end by 6 bases, with 22 bases between. From germline, CDR1 is SQVTM and CDR2 ANQGSEA. The CDR3 protein is CSVQILASVLDTQYF. Here the CDR3 DNA reads TGCAGCGTCCAGATACTAGCATCGGTCCTTGATACGCAGTATTTT.

This clonotype was observed a few times. The chain has TRBV19 and TRBJ2-7; 8 bases agree with TRBD1. V was clipped by 5 bases and J by 4 bases; unmatched bases: 10. This CDR3 has 15 amino acids. Per the germline V gene, CDR1 is LNHDA and CDR2 is SQIVND (reference sequence). Here the CDR3 reads CASSGTGTGTYEQYF. The CDR3 bases are TGTGCCAGTAGTGGGACCGGGACAGGAACGTACGAGCAGTACTTC.

This clonotype was observed a few times. The chain links TRBV14 to TRBJ1-2; 8 nucleotides align to TRBD1. The CDR3 length is 15 residues. Unmatched junction bases numbered 9, after V lost 6 bases and J lost 3 bases. Germline V lookup: CDR1 SGHDN, CDR2 FVKESK. CDR3: CASRGTGTGHYGYTF. CDR3 DNA sequence: TGTGCCAGCAGGGGAACCGGGACAGGTCACTATGGCTACACCTTC. Drawing the rest from reference TRBV14 and TRBJ1-2, the complete variable domain is EAGVTQFPSHSVIEKGQTVTLRCDPISGHDNLYWYRRVMGKEIKFLLHFVKESKQDESGMPNNRFLAERTGGTYSTLKVQPAELEDSGVYFCASRGTGTGHYGYTFGSGTRLTVV.

This clonotype was seen at least ten times. The V and J genes are TRBV6-2 or TRBV6-3 and TRBJ2-2; 9 nucleotides align to TRBD2. J gave up 1 base and V 10 bases, and 7 bases lay outside the gene matches. Germline CDR1 MNHEY, CDR2 SVGEGT. The CDR3 contains 15 residues. The CDR3 region is CATRSGGENTGELFF. The CDR3 coding sequence is TGTGCCACCCGTAGCGGGGGAGAGAACACCGGGGAGCTGTTTTTT.